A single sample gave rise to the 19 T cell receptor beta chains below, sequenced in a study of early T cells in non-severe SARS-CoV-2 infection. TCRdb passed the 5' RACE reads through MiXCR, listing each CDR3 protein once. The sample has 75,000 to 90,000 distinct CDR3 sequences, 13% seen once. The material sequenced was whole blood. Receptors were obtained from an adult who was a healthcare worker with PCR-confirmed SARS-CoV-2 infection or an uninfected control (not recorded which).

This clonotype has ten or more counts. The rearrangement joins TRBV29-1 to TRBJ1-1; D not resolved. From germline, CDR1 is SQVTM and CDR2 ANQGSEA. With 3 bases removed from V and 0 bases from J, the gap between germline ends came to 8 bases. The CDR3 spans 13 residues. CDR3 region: CSVESVMNTEAFF. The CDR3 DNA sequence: TGCAGCGTTGAGAGCGTCATGAACACTGAAGCTTTCTTT.

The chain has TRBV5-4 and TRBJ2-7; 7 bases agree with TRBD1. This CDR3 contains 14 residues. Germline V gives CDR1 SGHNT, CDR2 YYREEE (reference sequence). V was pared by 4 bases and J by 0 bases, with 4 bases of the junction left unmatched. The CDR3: CASSRDSSSYEQYF. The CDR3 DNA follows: TGTGCCAGCAGCCGGGACAGCAGCTCCTACGAGCAGTACTTC.

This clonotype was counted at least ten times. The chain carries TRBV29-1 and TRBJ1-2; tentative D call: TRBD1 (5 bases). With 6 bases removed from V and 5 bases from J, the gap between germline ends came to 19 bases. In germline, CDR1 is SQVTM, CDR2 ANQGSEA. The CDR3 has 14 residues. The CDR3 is CSVARSGTEYGYTF. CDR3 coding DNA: TGCAGCGTCGCCCGATCCGGGACGGAATATGGCTACACCTTC.

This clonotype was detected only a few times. The CDR3 region is CASSFDSGSYEQYF. The CDR3 DNA is TGTGCCAGCAGTTTCGATAGCGGGAGCTACGAGCAGTACTTC. The chain uses TRBV12-3 or TRBV12-4 and TRBJ2-7, with 9 positions matching TRBD2. The CDR3 length is 14 residues. The V segment lost 3 bases and the J segment 3 bases; nucleotides outside the gene matches: 3.

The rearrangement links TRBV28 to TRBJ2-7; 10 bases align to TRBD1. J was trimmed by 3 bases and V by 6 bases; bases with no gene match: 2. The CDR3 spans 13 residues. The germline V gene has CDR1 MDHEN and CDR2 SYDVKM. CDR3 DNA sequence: TGTGCCAGCAGATGGACAGGGGGCTACGAGCAGTACTTC. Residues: CASRWTGGYEQYF.

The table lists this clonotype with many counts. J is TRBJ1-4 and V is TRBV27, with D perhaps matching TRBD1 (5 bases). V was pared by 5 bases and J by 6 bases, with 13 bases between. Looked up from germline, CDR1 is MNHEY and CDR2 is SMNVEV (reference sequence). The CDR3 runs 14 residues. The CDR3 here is CASSTEAGYEKLFF. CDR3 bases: TGTGCCAGCAGTACTGAGGCAGGGTATGAAAAACTGTTTTTT.

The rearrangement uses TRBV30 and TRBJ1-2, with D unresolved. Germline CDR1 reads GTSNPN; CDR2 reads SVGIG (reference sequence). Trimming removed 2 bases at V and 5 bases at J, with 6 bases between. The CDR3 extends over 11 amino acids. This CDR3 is CAWSTGYGYTF. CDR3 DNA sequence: TGTGCCTGGAGTACTGGATATGGCTACACCTTC.

DNA of the CDR3: TGTGCCAGCAGCCAAGGGTTGGAACAGCCCCAGCATTTT. As protein: CASSQGLEQPQHF. The gene calls are TRBV14 and TRBJ1-5; D ambiguous. The length of the CDR3 is 13 residues. V lost 1 base to trimming and J lost 7 bases, with 8 bases between them. The V gene's germline CDR1 is SGHDN and CDR2 FVKESK. The full variable domain, its missing parts supplied by reference TRBV14 and TRBJ1-5, is EAGVTQFPSHSVIEKGQTVTLRCDPISGHDNLYWYRRVMGKEIKFLLHFVKESKQDESGMPNNRFLAERTGGTYSTLKVQPAELEDSGVYFCASSQGLEQPQHFGDGTRLSIL.

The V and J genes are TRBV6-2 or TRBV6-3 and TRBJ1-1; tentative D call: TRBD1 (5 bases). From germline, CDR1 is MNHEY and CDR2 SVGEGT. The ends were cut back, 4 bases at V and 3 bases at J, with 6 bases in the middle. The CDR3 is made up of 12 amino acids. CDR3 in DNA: TGTGCCAGCAGTTGGGGGTACACTGAAGCTTTCTTT. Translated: CASSWGYTEAFF.

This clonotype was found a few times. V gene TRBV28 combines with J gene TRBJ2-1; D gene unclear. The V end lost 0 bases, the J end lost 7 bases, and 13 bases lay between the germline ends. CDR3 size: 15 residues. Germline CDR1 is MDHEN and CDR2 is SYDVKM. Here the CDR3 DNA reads TGTGCCAGCAGTTTATGGGGTCCTGTCGGGAATGAGCAGTTCTTC. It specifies CASSLWGPVGNEQFF. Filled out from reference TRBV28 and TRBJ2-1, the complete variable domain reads DVKVTQSSRYLVKRTGEKVFLECVQDMDHENMFWYRQDPGLGLRLIYFSYDVKMKEKGDIPEGYSVSREKKERFSLILESASTNQTSMYLCASSLWGPVGNEQFFGPGTRLTVL.

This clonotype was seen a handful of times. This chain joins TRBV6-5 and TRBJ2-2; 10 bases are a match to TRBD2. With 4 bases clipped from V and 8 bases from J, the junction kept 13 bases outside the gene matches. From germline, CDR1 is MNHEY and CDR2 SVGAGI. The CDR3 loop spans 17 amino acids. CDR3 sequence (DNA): TGTGCCAGCAGTTCCTTAGCGGGGGGCTCCCTAGGGGGGGAGCTGTTTTTT. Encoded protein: CASSSLAGGSLGGELFF.

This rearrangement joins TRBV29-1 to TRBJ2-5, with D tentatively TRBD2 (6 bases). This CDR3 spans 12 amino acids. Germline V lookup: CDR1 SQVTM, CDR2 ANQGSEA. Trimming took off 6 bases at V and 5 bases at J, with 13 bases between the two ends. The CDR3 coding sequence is TGCAGCGTCGCCACAGGAGGGGAGACCCAGTACTTC. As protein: CSVATGGETQYF.

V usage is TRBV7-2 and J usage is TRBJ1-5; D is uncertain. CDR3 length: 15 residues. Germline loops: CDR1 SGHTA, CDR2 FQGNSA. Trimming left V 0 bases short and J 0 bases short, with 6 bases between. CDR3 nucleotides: TGTGCCAGCAGCTTAGCAGGGTTTAGCAATCAGCCCCAGCATTTT. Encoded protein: CASSLAGFSNQPQHF.

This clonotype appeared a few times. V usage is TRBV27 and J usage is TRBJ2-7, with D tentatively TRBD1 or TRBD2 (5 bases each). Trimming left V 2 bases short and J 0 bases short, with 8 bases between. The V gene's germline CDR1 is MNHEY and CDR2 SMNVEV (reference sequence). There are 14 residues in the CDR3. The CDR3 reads CASSLGDGSYEQYF. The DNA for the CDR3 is TGTGCCAGCAGTTTAGGGGACGGCTCCTACGAGCAGTACTTC.

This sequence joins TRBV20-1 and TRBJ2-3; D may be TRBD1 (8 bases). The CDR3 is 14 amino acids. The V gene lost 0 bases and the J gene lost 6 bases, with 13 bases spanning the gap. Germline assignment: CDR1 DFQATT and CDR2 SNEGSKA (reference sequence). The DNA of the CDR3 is TGCAGTGCTAGAGAGAACAGGGGGGGCGATACGCAGTATTTT. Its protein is CSARENRGGDTQYF.

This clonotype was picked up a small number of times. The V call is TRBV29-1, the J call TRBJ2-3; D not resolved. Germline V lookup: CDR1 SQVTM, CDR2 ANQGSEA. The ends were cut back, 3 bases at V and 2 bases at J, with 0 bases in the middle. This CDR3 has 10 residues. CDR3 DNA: TGCAGCGTTGACACAGATACGCAGTATTTT. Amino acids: CSVDTDTQYF.

The CDR3 bases are TGTGCCAGTAGTATAGACGCGGGGCCCCTCACCGGGGAGCTGTTTTTT. Its translation is CASSIDAGPLTGELFF. The rearrangement joins TRBV19 to TRBJ2-2, with D possibly being TRBD2 (6 bases). Looked up from germline, CDR1 is LNHDA and CDR2 is SQIVND (reference sequence). CDR3 length: 16 amino acids. With 0 bases removed from V and 4 bases from J, the gap between germline ends came to 12 bases.

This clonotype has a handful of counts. Here the CDR3 reads CASSLGTNPREAFF. The CDR3 DNA follows: TGTGCCAGCAGCTTAGGGACAAACCCTAGGGAAGCTTTCTTT. The chain couples TRBV7-9 to TRBJ1-1, with D possibly being TRBD1 (5 bases). CDR3 length: 14 residues. V was cut by 1 base and J by 8 bases, with 14 bases left in between. Germline-derived CDR1 and CDR2 are SEHNR and FQNEAQ (reference sequence).

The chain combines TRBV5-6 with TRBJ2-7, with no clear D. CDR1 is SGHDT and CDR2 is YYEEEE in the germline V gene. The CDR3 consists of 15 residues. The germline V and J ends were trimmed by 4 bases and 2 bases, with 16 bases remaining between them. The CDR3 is CASSVSRWAPYEQYF. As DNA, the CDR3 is TGTGCCAGCAGCGTGAGTAGGTGGGCCCCCTACGAGCAGTACTTC.